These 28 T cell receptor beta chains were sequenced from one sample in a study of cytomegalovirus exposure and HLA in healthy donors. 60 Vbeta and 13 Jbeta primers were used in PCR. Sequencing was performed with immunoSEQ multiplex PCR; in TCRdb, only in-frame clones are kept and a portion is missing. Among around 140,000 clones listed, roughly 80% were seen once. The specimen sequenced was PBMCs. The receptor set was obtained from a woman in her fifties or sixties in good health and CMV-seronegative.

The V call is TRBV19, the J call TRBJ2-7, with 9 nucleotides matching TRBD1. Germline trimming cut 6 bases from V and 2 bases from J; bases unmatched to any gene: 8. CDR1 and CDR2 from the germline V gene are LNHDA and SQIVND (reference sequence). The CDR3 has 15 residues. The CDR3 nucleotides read TGTGCCAGTAGCCCGGGACAGGGCTTCCCCTACGAGCAGTACTTC. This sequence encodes CASSPGQGFPYEQYF.

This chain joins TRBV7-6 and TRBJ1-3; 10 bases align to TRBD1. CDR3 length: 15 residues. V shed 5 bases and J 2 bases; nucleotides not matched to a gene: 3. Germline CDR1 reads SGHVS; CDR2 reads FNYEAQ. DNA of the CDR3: TGTGCCAGCAGCCCTGGACAGGGGGCTGGAAACACCATATATTTT. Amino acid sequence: CASSPGQGAGNTIYF.

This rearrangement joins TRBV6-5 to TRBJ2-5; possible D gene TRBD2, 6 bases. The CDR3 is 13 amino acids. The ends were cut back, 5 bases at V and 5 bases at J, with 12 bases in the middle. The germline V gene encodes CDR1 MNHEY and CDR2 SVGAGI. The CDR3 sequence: CASSPGVLETQYF. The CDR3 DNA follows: TGTGCCAGCAGTCCGGGGGTGTTGGAGACCCAGTACTTC.

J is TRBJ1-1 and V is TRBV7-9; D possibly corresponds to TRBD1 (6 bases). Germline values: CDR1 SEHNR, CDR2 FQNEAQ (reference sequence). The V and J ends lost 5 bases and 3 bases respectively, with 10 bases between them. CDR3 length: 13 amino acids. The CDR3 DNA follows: TGTGCCAGCAGCCGGGACACCTACACTGAAGCTTTCTTT. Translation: CASSRDTYTEAFF.

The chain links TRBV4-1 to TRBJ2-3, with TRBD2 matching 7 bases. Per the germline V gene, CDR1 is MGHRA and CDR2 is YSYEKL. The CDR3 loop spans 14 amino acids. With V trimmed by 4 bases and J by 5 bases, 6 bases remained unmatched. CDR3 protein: CASSRQREGDTQYF. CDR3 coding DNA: TGCGCCAGCAGCCGACAAAGGGAGGGAGATACGCAGTATTTT.

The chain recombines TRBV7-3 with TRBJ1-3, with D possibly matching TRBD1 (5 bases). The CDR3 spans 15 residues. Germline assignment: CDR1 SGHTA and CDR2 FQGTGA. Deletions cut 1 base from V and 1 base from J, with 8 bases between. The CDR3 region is CASSLSQGSGNTIYF. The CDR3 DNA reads TGTGCCAGCAGCTTAAGCCAGGGTTCTGGAAACACCATATATTTT.

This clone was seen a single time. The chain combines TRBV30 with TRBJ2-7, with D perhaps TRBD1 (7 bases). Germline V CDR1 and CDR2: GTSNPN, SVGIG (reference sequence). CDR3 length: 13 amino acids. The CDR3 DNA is TGTGCTCAGGGCGGAGGGGGCTCGTACGAGCAGTACTTC. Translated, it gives CAQGGGGSYEQYF. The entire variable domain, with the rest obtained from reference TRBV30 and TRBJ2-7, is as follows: SQTIHQWPATLVQPVGSPLSLECTVEGTSNPNLYWYRQAAGRGLQLLFYSVGIGQISSEVPQNLSASRPQDRQFILSSKKLLLSDSGFYLCAQGGGGSYEQYFGPGTRLTVT.

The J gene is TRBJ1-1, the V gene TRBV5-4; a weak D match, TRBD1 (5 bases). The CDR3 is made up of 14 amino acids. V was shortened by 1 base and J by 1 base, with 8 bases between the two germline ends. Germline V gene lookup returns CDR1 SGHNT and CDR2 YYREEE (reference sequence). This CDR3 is CASSLLQGNTEAFF. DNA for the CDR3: TGTGCCAGCAGCTTGTTGCAGGGGAACACTGAAGCTTTCTTT.

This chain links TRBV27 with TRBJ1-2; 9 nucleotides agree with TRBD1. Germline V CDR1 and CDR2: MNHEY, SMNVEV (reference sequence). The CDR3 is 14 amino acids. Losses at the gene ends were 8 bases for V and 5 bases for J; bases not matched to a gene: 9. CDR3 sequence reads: CASGEPQGAYGYTF. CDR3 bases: TGTGCCAGCGGAGAACCACAGGGGGCGTATGGCTACACCTTC.

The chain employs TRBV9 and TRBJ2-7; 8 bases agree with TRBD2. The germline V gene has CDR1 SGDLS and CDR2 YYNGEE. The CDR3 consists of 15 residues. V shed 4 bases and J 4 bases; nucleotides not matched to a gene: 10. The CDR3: CASSPTGTSLYEQYF. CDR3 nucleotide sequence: TGTGCCAGCAGCCCCACGGGGACTAGTTTATACGAGCAGTACTTC.

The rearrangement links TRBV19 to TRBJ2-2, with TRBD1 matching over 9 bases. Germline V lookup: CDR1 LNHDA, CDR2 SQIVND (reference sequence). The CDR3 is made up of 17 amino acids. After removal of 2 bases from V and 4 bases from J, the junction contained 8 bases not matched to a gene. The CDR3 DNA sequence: TGTGCCAGTAGTATATCTAGGGACAGGGCTCTCACCGGGGAGCTGTTTTTT. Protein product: CASSISRDRALTGELFF.

CDR3 sequence reads: CASSTDRSSGNTIYF. As DNA, the CDR3 is TGTGCCAGCAGCACAGACAGGAGCTCTGGAAACACCATATATTTT. V usage is TRBV5-5 and J usage is TRBJ1-3, with a possible D match to TRBD1 (6 bases). The CDR3 runs 15 residues. Germline CDR1 and CDR2: SGHKS and YYEKEE (reference sequence). Trimming stripped 4 bases from V and 0 bases from J, with 11 bases between.

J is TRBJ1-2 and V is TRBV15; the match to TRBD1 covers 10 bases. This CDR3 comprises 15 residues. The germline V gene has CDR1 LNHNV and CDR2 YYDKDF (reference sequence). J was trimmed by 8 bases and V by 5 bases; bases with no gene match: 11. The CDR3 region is CATSRGGTGERGYTF. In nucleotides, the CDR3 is TGTGCCACCAGCCGTGGCGGGACAGGGGAGAGAGGCTACACCTTC.

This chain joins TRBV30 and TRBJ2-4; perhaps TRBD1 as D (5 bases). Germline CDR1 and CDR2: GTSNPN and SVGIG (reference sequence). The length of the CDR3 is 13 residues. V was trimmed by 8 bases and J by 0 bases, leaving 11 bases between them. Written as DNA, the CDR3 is TGTGCCGGAACAGGTTTAGCCAAAAACATTCAGTACTTC. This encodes CAGTGLAKNIQYF.

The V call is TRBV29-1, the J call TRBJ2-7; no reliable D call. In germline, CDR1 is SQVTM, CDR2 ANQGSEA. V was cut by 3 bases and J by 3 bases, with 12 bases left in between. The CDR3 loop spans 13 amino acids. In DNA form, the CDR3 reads TGCAGCGTTGAGTTCAGGAACAACTACGAGCAGTACTTC. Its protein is CSVEFRNNYEQYF.

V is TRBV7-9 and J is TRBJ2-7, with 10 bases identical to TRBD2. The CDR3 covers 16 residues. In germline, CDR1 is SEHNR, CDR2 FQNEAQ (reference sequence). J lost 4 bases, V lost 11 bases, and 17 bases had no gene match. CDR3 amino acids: CAVRGASGSQGYEQYF. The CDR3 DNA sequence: TGTGCCGTCCGGGGGGCTAGCGGGAGTCAAGGGTACGAGCAGTACTTC. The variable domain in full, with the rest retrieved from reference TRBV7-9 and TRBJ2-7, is DTGVSQNPRHKITKRGQNVTFRCDPISEHNRLYWYRQTLGQGPEFLTYFQNEAQLEKSRLLSDRFSAERPKGSFSTLEIQRTEQGDSAMYLCAVRGASGSQGYEQYFGPGTRLTVT.

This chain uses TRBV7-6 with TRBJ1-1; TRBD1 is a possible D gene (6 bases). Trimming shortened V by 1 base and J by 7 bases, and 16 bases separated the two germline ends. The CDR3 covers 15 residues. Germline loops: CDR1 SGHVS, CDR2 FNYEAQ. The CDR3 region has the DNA TGTGCCAGCAGCTTAGTGGCACAGGGTGGAGGTGAAGCTTTCTTT. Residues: CASSLVAQGGGEAFF.

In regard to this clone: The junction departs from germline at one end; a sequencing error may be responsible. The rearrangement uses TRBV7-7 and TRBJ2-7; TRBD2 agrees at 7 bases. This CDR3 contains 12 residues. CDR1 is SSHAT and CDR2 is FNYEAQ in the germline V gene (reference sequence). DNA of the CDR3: TGTGCTAGCAGCAACCCGGGGGGCGAGCAGTACTTC. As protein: CASSNPGGEQYF.

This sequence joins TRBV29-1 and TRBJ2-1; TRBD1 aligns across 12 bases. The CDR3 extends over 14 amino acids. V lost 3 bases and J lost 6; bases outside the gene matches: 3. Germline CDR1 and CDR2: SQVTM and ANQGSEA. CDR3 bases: TGCAGCGTTGATCAGGGACAGGGGGCCAATGAGCAGTTCTTC. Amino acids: CSVDQGQGANEQFF.

CDR3 sequence reads: CVKGTEPRPYEQYF. In nucleotides, the CDR3 is TGTGTTAAGGGGACAGAACCCAGACCTTACGAGCAGTACTTC. The V and J genes are TRBV25-1 and TRBJ2-5; 7 bases agree with TRBD1. The DNA matches TRBJ2-7 better at its end, which makes the J call doubtful. The CDR3 is made up of 14 amino acids. Looked up from germline, CDR1 is MGHDK and CDR2 is SYGVNS.

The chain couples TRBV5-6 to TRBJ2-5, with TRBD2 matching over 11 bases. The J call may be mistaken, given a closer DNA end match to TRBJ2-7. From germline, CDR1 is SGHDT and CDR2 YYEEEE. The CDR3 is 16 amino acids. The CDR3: CASSLGDSGGAYEQYF. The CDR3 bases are TGTGCCAGCAGCTTGGGGGATAGCGGGGGGGCCTACGAGCAGTACTTC.

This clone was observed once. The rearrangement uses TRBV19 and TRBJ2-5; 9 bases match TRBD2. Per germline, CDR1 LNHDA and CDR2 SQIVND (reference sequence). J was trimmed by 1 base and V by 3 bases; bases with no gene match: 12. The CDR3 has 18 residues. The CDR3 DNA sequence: TGTGCCAGTAGTATGGCCCCCAGCGGGGGGATCCTCCAAGAGACCCAGTACTTC. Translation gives CASSMAPSGGILQETQYF.

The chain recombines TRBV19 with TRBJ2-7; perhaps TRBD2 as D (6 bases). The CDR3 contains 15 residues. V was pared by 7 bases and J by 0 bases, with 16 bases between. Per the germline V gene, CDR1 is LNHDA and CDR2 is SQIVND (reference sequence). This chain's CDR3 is CASMREARGSYEQYF. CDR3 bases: TGTGCCAGTATGAGGGAGGCCCGAGGCTCCTACGAGCAGTACTTC.

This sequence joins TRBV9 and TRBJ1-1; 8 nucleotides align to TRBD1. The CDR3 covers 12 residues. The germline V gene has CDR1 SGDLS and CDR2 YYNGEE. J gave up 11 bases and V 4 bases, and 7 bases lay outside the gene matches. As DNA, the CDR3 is TGTGCCAGCAGCACCTCAGGGGGCGCGGCTTTCTTT. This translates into CASSTSGGAAFF.

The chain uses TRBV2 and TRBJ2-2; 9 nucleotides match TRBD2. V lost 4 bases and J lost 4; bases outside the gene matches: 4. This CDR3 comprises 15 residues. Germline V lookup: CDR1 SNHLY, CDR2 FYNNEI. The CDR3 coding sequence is TGTGCCAGCAGTGTGACTAGCGGATTCACCGGGGAGCTGTTTTTT. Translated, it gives CASSVTSGFTGELFF.

The DNA for the CDR3 is TGTGCCAGTCCTGGCAACTATGGCTACACCTTC. It specifies CASPGNYGYTF. This chain uses TRBV2 with TRBJ1-2; D ambiguous. The germline V gene has CDR1 SNHLY and CDR2 FYNNEI. The germline V and J ends were trimmed by 9 bases and 2 bases, with 7 bases remaining between them. The CDR3 sequence is 11 residues long.

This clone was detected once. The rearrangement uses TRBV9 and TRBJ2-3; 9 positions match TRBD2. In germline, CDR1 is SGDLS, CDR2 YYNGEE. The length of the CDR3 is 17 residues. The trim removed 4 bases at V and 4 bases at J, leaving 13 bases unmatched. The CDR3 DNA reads TGTGCCAGCAGCTCGATTTGGGCGGGGGGGCTCGCAGATACGCAGTATTTT. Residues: CASSSIWAGGLADTQYF.

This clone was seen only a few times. CDR3 amino acids: CASSQAHSNEQFF. DNA for the CDR3: TGTGCCAGCAGCCAAGCACACAGCAATGAGCAGTTCTTC. The chain carries TRBV4-2 and TRBJ2-1; D remains unclear. V lost 1 base and J 6 bases, leaving 7 bases between the germline ends. CDR3 length: 13 residues. The germline CDR1 and CDR2 sequences are LGHNA and YNFKEQ.